A single sample is the source of the 4 T cell receptor beta chains below, sequenced in a study of T cell changes during pregnancy in multiple sclerosis. The method was immunoSEQ multiplex PCR; TCRdb's version includes in-frame clones alone and lacks a portion of them. The sample includes about 98,000 clones, 92% of them seen just once. This material consisted of peripheral blood, taken after pregnancy. These receptors all come from a female donor in good health, enrolled as a control in a pregnancy study.

V and J are TRBV9 and TRBJ2-5; 12 bases fit TRBD2. The ends lost 3 bases at V and 5 bases at J; junction bases unmatched: 11. The germline gives CDR1 SGDLS, CDR2 YYNGEE. The CDR3 spans 17 residues. The CDR3 region has the DNA TGTGCCAGCAGCGCCTCTAGCGGGGGGGCTGTCGGGGAGACCCAGTACTTC. As protein: CASSASSGGAVGETQYF.

The rearrangement joins TRBV6-6 to TRBJ2-7; D remains ambiguous. The CDR3 is 12 residues long. Germline values: CDR1 MNHNY, CDR2 SVGAGI (reference sequence). V was cut by 7 bases and J by 3 bases, with 10 bases left in between. CDR3 loop: CASTNPGYEQYF. The CDR3 DNA reads as TGTGCCAGCACCAACCCCGGCTACGAGCAGTACTTC.

The chain uses TRBV10-3 and TRBJ1-5; a possible D gene is TRBD1 (6 bases). CDR1 is ENHRY, CDR2 SYGVKD, per germline. V was shortened by 0 bases and J by 3 bases, with 15 bases between the two germline ends. The CDR3 loop spans 17 amino acids. The CDR3 region is CAISESTGTSNNQPQHF. CDR3 sequence (DNA): TGTGCCATCAGTGAGTCTACCGGGACATCTAACAATCAGCCCCAGCATTTT.

The rearrangement joins TRBV6-1 to TRBJ1-6, with D perhaps TRBD1 (6 bases). The CDR3 contains 17 residues. Germline-derived CDR1 and CDR2 are MNHNS and SASEGT. Deletions cut 0 bases from V and 6 bases from J, with 15 bases between. The CDR3 reads CASSEALTGYTNSPLHF. The CDR3 nucleotides read TGTGCCAGCAGTGAAGCACTCACAGGGTATACTAATTCACCCCTCCACTTT.